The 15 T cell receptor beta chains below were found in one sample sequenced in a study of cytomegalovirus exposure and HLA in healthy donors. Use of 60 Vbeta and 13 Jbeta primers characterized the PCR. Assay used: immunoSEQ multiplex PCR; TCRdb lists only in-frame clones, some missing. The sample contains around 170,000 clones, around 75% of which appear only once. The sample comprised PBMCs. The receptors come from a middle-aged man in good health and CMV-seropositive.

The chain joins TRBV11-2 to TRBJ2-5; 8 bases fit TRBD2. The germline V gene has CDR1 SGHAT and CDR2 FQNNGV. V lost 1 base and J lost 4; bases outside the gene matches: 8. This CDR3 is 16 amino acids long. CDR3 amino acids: CASSLVIAGGGETQYF. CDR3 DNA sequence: TGTGCCAGCAGCTTAGTAATTGCGGGGGGCGGAGAGACCCAGTACTTC.

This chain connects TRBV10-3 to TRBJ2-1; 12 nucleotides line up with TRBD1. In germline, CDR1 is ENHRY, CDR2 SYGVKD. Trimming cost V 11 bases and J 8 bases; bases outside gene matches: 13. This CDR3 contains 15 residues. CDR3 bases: TGTGCCGCTAAAGACCGGGACAGGGGGCAAGATGAGCAGTTCTTC. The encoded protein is CAAKDRDRGQDEQFF.

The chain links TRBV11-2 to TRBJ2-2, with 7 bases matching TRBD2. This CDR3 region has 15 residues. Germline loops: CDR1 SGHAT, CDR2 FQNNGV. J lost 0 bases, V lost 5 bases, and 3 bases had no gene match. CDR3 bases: TGTGCCAGCAGCCCCGGGACTACGAACACCGGGGAGCTGTTTTTT. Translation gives CASSPGTTNTGELFF. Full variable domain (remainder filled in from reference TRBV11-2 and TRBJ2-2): EAGVAQSPRYKIIEKRQSVAFWCNPISGHATLYWYQQILGQGPKLLIQFQNNGVVDDSQLPKDRFSAERLKGVDSTLKIQPAKLEDSAVYLCASSPGTTNTGELFFGEGSRLTVL.

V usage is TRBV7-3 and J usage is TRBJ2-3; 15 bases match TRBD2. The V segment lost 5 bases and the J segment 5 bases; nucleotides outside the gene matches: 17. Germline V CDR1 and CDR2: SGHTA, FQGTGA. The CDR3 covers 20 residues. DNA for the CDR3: TGTGCCAGCAGCCTCCTCGCCCGGACTAGCGGGGGGGCCGGTAAAGATACGCAGTATTTT. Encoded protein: CASSLLARTSGGAGKDTQYF.

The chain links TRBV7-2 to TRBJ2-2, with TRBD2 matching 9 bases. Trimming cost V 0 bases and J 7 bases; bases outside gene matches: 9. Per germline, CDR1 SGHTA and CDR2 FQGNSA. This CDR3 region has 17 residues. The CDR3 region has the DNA TGTGCCAGCAGCTTAGCGATGGCGGGGGGGCCTGGCGGGGAGCTGTTTTTT. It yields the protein CASSLAMAGGPGGELFF.

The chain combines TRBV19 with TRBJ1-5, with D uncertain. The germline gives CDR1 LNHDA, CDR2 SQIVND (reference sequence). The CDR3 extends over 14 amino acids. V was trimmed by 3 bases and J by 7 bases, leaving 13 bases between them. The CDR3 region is CASSIRDAGQPQHF. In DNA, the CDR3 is TGTGCCAGTAGTATTCGGGATGCTGGGCAGCCCCAGCATTTT. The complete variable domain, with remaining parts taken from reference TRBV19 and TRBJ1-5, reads DGGITQSPKYLFRKEGQNVTLSCEQNLNHDAMYWYRQDPGQGLRLIYYSQIVNDFQKGDIAEGYSVSREKKESFPLTVTSAQKNPTAFYLCASSIRDAGQPQHFGDGTRLSIL.

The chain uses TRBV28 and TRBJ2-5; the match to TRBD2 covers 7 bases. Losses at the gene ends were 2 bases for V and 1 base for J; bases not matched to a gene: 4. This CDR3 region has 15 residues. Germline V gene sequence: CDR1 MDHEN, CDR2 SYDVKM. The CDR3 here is CASSLGGDIQETQYF. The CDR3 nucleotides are TGTGCCAGCAGTTTAGGGGGGGATATCCAAGAGACCCAGTACTTC.

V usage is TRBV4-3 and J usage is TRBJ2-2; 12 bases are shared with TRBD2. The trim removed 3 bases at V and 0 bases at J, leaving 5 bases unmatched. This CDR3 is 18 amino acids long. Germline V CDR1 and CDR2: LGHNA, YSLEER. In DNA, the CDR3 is TGCGCCAGCAGCCAGCTACTAGCGGGGGGCACGAACACCGGGGAGCTGTTTTTT. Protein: CASSQLLAGGTNTGELFF.

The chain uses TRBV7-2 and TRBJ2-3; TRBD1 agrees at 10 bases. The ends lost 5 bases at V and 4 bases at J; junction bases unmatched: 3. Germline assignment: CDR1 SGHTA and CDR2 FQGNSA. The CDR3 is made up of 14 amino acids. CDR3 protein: CASSTGQGPDTQYF. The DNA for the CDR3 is TGTGCCAGCAGCACGGGACAGGGGCCAGATACGCAGTATTTT. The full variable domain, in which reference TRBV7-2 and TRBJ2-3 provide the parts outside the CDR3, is GAGVSQSPSNKVTEKGKDVELRCDPISGHTALYWYRQSLGQGLEFLIYFQGNSAPDKSGLPSDRFSAERTGGSVSTLTIQRTQQEDSAVYLCASSTGQGPDTQYFGPGTRLTVL.

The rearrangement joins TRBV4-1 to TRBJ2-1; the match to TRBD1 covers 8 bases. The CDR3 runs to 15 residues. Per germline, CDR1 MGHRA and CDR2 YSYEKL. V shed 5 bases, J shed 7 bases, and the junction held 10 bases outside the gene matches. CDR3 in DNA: TGCGCCAGCAGCAGCCCCGGGACAGGACTTAATGAGCAGTTCTTC. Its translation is CASSSPGTGLNEQFF.

CDR3 coding DNA: TGCGCCAGCAGCCAGCCGACAGCGAACACTGAAGCTTTCTTT. It yields the protein CASSQPTANTEAFF. This sequence joins TRBV4-1 and TRBJ1-1, with D possibly being TRBD1 (5 bases). CDR1 is MGHRA, CDR2 YSYEKL, per germline. The CDR3 has 14 amino acids. V shed 3 bases and J shed 1 base, with 9 bases lying between them.

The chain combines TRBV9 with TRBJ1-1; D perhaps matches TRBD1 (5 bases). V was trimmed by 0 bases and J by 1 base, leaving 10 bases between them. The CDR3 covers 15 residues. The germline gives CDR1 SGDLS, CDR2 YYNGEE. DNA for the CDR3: TGTGCCAGCAGCGTAGAGGTCGGGGGGAACACTGAAGCTTTCTTT. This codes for CASSVEVGGNTEAFF.

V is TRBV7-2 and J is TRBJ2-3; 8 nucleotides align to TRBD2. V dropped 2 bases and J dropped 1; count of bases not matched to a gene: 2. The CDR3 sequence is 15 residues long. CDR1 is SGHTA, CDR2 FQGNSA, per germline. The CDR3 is CASSLTAGGTDTQYF. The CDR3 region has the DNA TGTGCCAGCAGCTTAACAGCGGGGGGCACAGATACGCAGTATTTT.

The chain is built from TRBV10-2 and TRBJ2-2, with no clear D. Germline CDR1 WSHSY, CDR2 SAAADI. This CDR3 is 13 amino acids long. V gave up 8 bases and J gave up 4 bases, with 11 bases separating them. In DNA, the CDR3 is TGCGCCAGCCCCTCACCGGGCACCGGGGAGCTGTTTTTT. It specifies CASPSPGTGELFF.

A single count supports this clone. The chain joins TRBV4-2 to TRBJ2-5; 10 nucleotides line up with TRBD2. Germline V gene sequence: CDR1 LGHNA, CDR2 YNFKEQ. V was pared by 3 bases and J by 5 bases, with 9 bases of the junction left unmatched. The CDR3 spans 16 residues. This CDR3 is CASSHRERGGRETQYF. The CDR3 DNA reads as TGTGCCAGCAGCCATAGAGAGCGGGGGGGCCGGGAGACCCAGTACTTC.